This TCR beta chain was observed in a study of T cells after posttransplantation cyclophosphamide. Whole-study results and caveats: Later blood repertoires were often dominated by clones from the donor CD8+ memory compartment.

A marrow graft followed busulfan-fludarabine conditioning, with cyclophosphamide on days +3 and +4. Using immunoSEQ multiplex PCR, the repertoire was profiled, and TCRdb retains in-frame clones only, with some absent. The sample has 8,500 to 13,000 clones, about four fifths seen once. Turning to this clone: Its target is not known.

With 7 bases removed from V and 2 bases from J, the gap between germline ends came to 9 bases. This CDR3 region has 12 residues. Germline loops: CDR1 MNHNS, CDR2 SASEGT. The TCR originated in a female patient aged 45-60 years who received an allogeneic stem cell transplant from a related donor, was CMV-positive, and had no GVHD. These T cells may partly come from the graft donor. The rearrangement joins TRBV6-1 to TRBJ2-7; possible D gene TRBD1, 5 bases. The sample in question was PBMCs, obtained after allogeneic stem cell transplant with posttransplant cyclophosphamide. The CDR3 region is CASKQEPYEQYF. In nucleotides, the CDR3 is TGTGCCAGCAAACAGGAGCCCTACGAGCAGTACTTC.